The 7 T cell receptor beta chains below all came from one sample that was sequenced in a study of blood T cell repertoires in COVID-19. Here immunoSEQ multiplex PCR was the method, and the copy in TCRdb shows in-frame clones only, minus some. The data show 110,000 to 150,000 clones, more than 80% seen once. The sequenced sample consisted of PBMCs or T cells enriched from blood (not recorded which). The receptor set was obtained from a woman younger than 35 who had been exposed to COVID-19.

The chain has TRBV2 and TRBJ1-2, with no clear D. V lost 8 bases and J lost 8, with 15 bases in between. In germline, CDR1 is SNHLY, CDR2 FYNNEI. The CDR3 is 12 residues long. CDR3 sequence reads: CASLLSARGYTF. The CDR3 coding sequence is TGTGCCAGCCTCCTTTCCGCCAGGGGCTACACCTTC.

V usage is TRBV7-9 and J usage is TRBJ1-2; 11 nucleotides agree with TRBD1. CDR3 size: 14 residues. Germline V lookup: CDR1 SEHNR, CDR2 FQNEAQ (reference sequence). V dropped 5 bases and J dropped 2; count of bases not matched to a gene: 1. The CDR3 reads CASSRDRGNYGYTF. Written as DNA, the CDR3 is TGTGCCAGCAGCCGGGACAGGGGGAACTATGGCTACACCTTC.

A single count supports this clone. CDR3 nucleotide sequence: TGTGCCAGCGTTGGAGCAGCGGACAGTAGAAACATTCAGTACTTC. Its translation: CASVGAADSRNIQYF. This chain links TRBV2 with TRBJ2-4; D might be TRBD1 (6 bases). This CDR3 comprises 15 residues. Trimming left V 8 bases short and J 6 bases short, with 20 bases between. Germline values: CDR1 SNHLY, CDR2 FYNNEI.

V gene TRBV15 combines with J gene TRBJ1-4, with D perhaps TRBD1 (6 bases). V lost 0 bases to trimming and J lost 4 bases, with 6 bases between them. CDR1 LNHNV and CDR2 YYDKDF come from the germline V gene (reference sequence). The CDR3 is 14 amino acids. CDR3 sequence reads: CATSREQGNEKLFF. The CDR3, as DNA: TGTGCCACCAGCAGAGAACAGGGTAATGAAAAACTGTTTTTT.

This sequence joins TRBV5-8 and TRBJ1-6; D not resolved. V dropped 3 bases and J dropped 7 bases, with 8 bases sitting between them. This CDR3 contains 13 residues. CDR1 and CDR2 from the germline V gene are SGHTS and YDEGEE. As DNA, the CDR3 is TGTGCCAGCAGCTGGGGAGGGAATTCACCCCTCCACTTT. Protein: CASSWGGNSPLHF.

CDR3 loop: CASSPPQRSNEKLFF. In DNA form, the CDR3 reads TGTGCCAGCTCACCACCGCAGCGGAGTAATGAAAAACTGTTTTTT. The chain joins TRBV18 to TRBJ1-4; D call uncertain. Germline CDR1 and CDR2: KGHSH and LQKENI. Trimming shortened V by 0 bases and J by 4 bases, and 9 bases separated the two germline ends. CDR3 length equals 15 residues.

This sequence joins TRBV6-2 or TRBV6-3 and TRBJ2-1; TRBD2 matches 12 bases. The CDR3 is made up of 20 amino acids. Looked up from germline, CDR1 is MNHEY and CDR2 is SVGEGT. V was pared by 5 bases and J by 0 bases, with 14 bases of the junction left unmatched. CDR3: CASSRTGGLAGPSSYNEQFF. In DNA, the CDR3 is TGTGCCAGCAGTCGGACTGGTGGACTAGCGGGACCGTCCTCCTACAATGAGCAGTTCTTC.